A selection of T cell receptor beta chains follows, all from one sample in a study of blood T cell repertoires in COVID-19. Data came from immunoSEQ multiplex PCR; TCRdb stores just in-frame clones and leaves some out. The sample yields about 330,000 clones, roughly 85% seen once. Sequencing used peripheral blood. The receptors shown here come from a human donor in a cohort sampled during active COVID-19. Both conserved end residues are part of each CDR3. The D gene is left open where the match is weak.

V	D	J	DNA	CDR3
TRBV6-5	TRBD1	TRBJ1-3	TGTGCCAGCAGGAGCGGACAGGGCGCAGGAAACACCATATATTTT	CASRSGQGAGNTIYF
TRBV27	TRBD1	TRBJ2-5	TGTGCCAGCAGTCTACACCGGGACAGGGTCCAAGAGACCCAGTACTTC	CASSLHRDRVQETQYF
TRBV3-1/TRBV3-2	NA	TRBJ2-5	TGTGCCAGCATAAGTTTTGGGCAGACCCAGTACTTC	CASISFGQTQYF
TRBV19	TRBD1	TRBJ1-2	TGTGCCAGTAGTATACGCTTTGGACAGGGGGTGTCGAACTATGGCTACACCTTC	CASSIRFGQGVSNYGYTF
TRBV19	NA	TRBJ2-4	TGTGCCAGTAGTAACGGGGTCCGTGGCAAAAACATTCAGTACTTC	CASSNGVRGKNIQYF
TRBV7-8	NA	TRBJ2-4	TGTGCCAGCAGCTTACCGGGAGCGTCCTCACTAGGAATTCAGTACTTC	CASSLPGASSLGIQYF
TRBV6-1	TRBD1	TRBJ2-1	TGTGCCAGCAGTGAAGGACAGGGAGTCAACAATGAGCAGTTCTTC	CASSEGQGVNNEQFF
TRBV30	NA	TRBJ1-6	TGTGCCTGGAGTCCGCAATTACAGGGTTGGTCACCCCTCCACTTT	CAWSPQLQGWSPLHF
TRBV5-1	TRBD1	TRBJ2-1	TGCGCCAGCAGCCCGACAGGGCGACATGAGCAGTTCTTC	CASSPTGRHEQFF
TRBV2	NA	TRBJ1-2	TGTGCCAGCATTCTTCCCATGGGAGGGGATGGCTACACCTTC	CASILPMGGDGYTF
TRBV12-5	NA	TRBJ2-7	TGTGCTAGTGGTTTTCGGACAGCCTCTACCAACTACGAGCAGTACTTC	CASGFRTASTNYEQYF